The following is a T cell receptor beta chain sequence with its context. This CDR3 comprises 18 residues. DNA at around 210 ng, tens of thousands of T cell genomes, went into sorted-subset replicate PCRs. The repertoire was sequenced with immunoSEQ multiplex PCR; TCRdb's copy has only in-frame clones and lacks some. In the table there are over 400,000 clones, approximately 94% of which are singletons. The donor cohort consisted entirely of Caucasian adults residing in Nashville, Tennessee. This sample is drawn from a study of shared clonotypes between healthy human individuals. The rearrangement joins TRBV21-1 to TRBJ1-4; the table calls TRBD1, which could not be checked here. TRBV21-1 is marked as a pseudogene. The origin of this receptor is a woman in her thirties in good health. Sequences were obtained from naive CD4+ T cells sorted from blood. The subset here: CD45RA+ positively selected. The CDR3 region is CASSMCGDRVPTNEKLFF. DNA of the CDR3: TGTGCCAGCAGCATGTGTGGGGACAGGGTCCCAACTAATGAAAAACTGTTTTTT.